A single T cell receptor beta chain is shown here with its context. No antigen is known for it. The source of the sample is a study of T-cell memory formation after mild COVID-19. Whole-study results and caveats: Several responding clones turned up in pre-infection memory, indicating that cross-reactive memory may have taken part.

TCRdb re-analysed the 5' RACE reads in MiXCR, keeping a single row per CDR3 protein. The table has approximately 450,000 distinct CDR3 sequences, about 20% seen once. Material: PBMCs or a T cell subset sorted from them (not recorded which). The source is an adult woman who had mild COVID-19 (a few samples of this study predate the infection). Cell type and time point are not known.

Here the CDR3 reads CASSEAVTGDTEAFF. The CDR3 DNA sequence: TGTGCCAGCAGTGAAGCGGTTACGGGGGACACTGAAGCTTTCTTT. The chain has TRBV6-1 and TRBJ1-1, with a tentative D call TRBD1 (5 bases). The CDR3 runs to 15 residues. The germline gives CDR1 MNHNS, CDR2 SASEGT. Trimming took off 0 bases at V and 3 bases at J, with 11 bases between the two ends.